Listed below are T cell receptor beta chains from one sample, sequenced in a study of cytomegalovirus exposure and HLA in healthy donors. The assay was immunoSEQ multiplex PCR, and TCRdb's table has in-frame clones only and misses some. In the table there are about 190,000 clones, around 79% of which are singletons. The specimen sequenced was PBMCs. These receptors were taken from a woman between 45 and 65 years old in good health and CMV-seronegative. Each CDR3 is given without its conserved first and last residue. Fields, in order: J gene, clone size, V gene, CDR3 protein. Size is stated for part of the rows, as once, few or many counts, or as a class when the clone is expanded.

TRBJ2-1 | - | TRBV7-3 | ASSPIAGGLYNEQF
TRBJ2-3 | - | TRBV7-6 | ASSLGTSGRTSTDTQY
TRBJ2-1 | - | TRBV30 | AWSPPGLGYNEQF
TRBJ2-7 | - | TRBV7-6 | ASSFGDTLSYEQY
TRBJ1-5 | once | TRBV29-1 | SVEAPGGPQH
TRBJ1-5 | - | TRBV6-5 | ASSQTGSRQPQH
TRBJ1-2 | - | TRBV18 | ASSPDRGLGYT
TRBJ1-2 | - | TRBV7-9 | SSSLSSGRPLGGYT
TRBJ2-3 | - | TRBV27 | ASSYLAGSTDTQY
TRBJ2-3 | once | TRBV7-9 | ASSFPAGNTDTQY
TRBJ1-1 | few | TRBV10-2 | ASSDSSGEAF
TRBJ1-2 | few | TRBV6-5 | ASSSAIHYAGYT